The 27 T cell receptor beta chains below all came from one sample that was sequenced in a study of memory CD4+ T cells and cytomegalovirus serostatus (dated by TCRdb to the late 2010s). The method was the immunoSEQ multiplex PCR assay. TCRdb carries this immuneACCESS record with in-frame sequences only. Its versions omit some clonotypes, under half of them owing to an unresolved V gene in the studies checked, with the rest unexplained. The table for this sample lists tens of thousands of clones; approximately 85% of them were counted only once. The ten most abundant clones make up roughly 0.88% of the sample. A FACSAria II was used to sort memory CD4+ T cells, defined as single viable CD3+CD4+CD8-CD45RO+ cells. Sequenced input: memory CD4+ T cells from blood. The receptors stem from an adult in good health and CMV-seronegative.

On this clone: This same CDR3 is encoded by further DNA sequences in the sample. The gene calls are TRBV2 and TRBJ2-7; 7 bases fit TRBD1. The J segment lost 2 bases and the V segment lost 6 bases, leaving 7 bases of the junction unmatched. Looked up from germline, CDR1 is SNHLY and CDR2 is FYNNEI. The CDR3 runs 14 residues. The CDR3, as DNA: TGTGCCAGCAGGACCGGGACAGCTCCCTACGAGCAGTACTTC. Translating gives CASRTGTAPYEQYF.

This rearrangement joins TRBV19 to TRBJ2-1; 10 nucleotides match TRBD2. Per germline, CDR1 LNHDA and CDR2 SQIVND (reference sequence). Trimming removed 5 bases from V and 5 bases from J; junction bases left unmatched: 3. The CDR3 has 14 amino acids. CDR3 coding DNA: TGTGCCAGTAGTCAGCGGGGGGGAGACAATGAGCAGTTCTTC. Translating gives CASSQRGGDNEQFF.

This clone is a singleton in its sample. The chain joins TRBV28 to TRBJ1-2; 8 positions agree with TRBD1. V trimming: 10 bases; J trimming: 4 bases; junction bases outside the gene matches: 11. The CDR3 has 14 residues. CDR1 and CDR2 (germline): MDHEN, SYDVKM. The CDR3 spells CAIGQGTAGYGYTF. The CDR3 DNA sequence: TGTGCCATCGGACAGGGCACTGCGGGCTATGGCTACACCTTC.

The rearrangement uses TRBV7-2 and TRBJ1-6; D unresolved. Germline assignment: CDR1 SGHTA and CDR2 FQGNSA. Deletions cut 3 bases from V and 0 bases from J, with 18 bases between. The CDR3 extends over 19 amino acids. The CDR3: CASSFAFGGFRSYNSPLHF. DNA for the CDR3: TGTGCCAGCAGCTTCGCCTTTGGCGGGTTTCGCTCCTATAATTCACCCCTCCACTTT.

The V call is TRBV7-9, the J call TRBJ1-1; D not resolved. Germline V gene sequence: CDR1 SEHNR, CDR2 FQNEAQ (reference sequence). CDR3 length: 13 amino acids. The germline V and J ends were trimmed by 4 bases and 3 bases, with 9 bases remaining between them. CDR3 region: CASSYSMDTEAFF. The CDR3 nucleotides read TGTGCCAGCAGCTACTCTATGGACACTGAAGCTTTCTTT.

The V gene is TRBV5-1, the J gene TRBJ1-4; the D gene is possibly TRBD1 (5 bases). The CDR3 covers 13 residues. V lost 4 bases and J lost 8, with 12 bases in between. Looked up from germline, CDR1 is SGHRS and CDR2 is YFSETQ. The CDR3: CASSRGSGEKLFF. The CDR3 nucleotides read TGCGCCAGCAGCCGGGGGTCGGGGGAAAAACTGTTTTTT.

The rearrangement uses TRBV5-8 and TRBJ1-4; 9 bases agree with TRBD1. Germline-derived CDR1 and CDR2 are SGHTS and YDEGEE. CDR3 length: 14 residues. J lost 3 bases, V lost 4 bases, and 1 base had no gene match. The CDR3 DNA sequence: TGTGCCAGCAGCAGACAGGGGGCTAATGAAAAACTGTTTTTT. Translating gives CASSRQGANEKLFF.

The CDR3 loop reads CASSLGLAGVVYNEQFF. The CDR3 DNA is TGTGCCAGCAGCTTAGGCCTAGCGGGAGTAGTATACAATGAGCAGTTCTTC. The chain is built from TRBV11-1 and TRBJ2-1; 10 bases are a match to TRBD2. Losses at the gene ends were 1 base for V and 4 bases for J; bases not matched to a gene: 7. Germline CDR1 reads SGHAT; CDR2 reads FQDESV (reference sequence). The length of the CDR3 is 17 residues.

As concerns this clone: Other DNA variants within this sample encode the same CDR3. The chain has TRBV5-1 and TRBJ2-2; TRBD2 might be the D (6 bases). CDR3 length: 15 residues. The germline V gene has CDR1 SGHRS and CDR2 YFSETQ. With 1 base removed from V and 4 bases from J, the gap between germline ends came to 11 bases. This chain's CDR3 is CASSLSRGGTGELFF. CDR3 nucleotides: TGCGCCAGCAGCTTGTCGCGGGGAGGCACCGGGGAGCTGTTTTTT.

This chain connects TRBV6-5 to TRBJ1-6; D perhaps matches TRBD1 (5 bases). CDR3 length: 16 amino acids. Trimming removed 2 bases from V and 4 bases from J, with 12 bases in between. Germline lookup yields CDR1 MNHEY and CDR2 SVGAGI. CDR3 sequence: CASSYAEGSYNSPLHF. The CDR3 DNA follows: TGTGCCAGCAGTTACGCAGAGGGGAGTTATAATTCACCCCTCCACTTT.

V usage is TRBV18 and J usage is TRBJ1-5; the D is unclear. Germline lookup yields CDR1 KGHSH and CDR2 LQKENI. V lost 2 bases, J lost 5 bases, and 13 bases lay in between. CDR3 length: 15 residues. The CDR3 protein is CASSPEFDGYQPQHF. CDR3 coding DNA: TGTGCCAGCTCACCAGAGTTCGACGGGTATCAGCCCCAGCATTTT.

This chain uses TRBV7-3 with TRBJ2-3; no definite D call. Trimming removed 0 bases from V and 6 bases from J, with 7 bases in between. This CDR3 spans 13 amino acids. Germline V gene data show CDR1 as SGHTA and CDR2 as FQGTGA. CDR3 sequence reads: CASSLTEEDTQYF. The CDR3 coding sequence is TGTGCCAGCAGCTTAACAGAGGAGGATACGCAGTATTTT. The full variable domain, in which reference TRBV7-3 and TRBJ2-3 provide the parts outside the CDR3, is GAGVSQTPSNKVTEKGKYVELRCDPISGHTALYWYRQSLGQGPEFLIYFQGTGAADDSGLPNDRFFAVRPEGSVSTLKIQRTERGDSAVYLCASSLTEEDTQYFGPGTRLTVL.

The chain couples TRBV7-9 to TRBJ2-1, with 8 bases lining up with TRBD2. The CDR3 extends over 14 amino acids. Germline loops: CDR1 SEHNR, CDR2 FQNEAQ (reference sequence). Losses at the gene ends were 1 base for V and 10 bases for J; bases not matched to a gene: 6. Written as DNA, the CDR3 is TGTGCCAGCAGCTTAGGACTAGCGAATACAGAGCAGTTCTTC. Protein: CASSLGLANTEQFF. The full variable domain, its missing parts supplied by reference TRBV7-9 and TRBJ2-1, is DTGVSQNPRHKITKRGQNVTFRCDPISEHNRLYWYRQTLGQGPEFLTYFQNEAQLEKSRLLSDRFSAERPKGSFSTLEIQRTEQGDSAMYLCASSLGLANTEQFFGPGTRLTVL.

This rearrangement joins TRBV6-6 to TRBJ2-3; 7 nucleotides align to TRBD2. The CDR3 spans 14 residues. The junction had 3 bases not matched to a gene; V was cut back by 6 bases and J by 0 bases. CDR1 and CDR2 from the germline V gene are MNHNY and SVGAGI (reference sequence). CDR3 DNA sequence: TGTGCCAGCAGGGATAGCGGGAGCACAGATACGCAGTATTTT. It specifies CASRDSGSTDTQYF.

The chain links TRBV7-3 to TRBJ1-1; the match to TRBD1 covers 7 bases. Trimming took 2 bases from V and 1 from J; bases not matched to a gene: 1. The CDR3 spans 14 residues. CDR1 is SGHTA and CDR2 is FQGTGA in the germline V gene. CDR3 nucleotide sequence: TGTGCCAGCAGCTTACAGGGGGGGAACACTGAAGCTTTCTTT. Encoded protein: CASSLQGGNTEAFF. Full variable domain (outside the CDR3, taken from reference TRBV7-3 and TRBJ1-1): GAGVSQTPSNKVTEKGKYVELRCDPISGHTALYWYRQSLGQGPEFLIYFQGTGAADDSGLPNDRFFAVRPEGSVSTLKIQRTERGDSAVYLCASSLQGGNTEAFFGQGTRLTVV.

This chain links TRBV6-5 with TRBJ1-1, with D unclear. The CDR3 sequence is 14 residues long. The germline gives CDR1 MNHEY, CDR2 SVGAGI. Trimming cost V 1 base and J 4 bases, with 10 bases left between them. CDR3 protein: CASSYFRTVTEAFF. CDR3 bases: TGTGCCAGCAGTTACTTCAGGACTGTCACTGAAGCTTTCTTT.

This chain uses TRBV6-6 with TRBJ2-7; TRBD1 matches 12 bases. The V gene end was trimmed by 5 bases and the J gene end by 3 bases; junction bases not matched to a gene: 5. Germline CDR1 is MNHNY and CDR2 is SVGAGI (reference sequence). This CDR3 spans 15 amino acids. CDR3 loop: CASSPGTGGFYEQYF. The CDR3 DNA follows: TGTGCCAGCAGTCCCGGGACAGGGGGCTTCTACGAGCAGTACTTC.

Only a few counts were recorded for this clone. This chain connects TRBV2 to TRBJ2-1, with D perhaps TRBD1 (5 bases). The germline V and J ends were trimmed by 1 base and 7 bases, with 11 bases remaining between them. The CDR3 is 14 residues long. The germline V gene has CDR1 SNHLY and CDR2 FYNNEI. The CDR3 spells CASSEVGPGNEQFF. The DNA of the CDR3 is TGTGCCAGCAGTGAAGTTGGGCCAGGGAATGAGCAGTTCTTC.

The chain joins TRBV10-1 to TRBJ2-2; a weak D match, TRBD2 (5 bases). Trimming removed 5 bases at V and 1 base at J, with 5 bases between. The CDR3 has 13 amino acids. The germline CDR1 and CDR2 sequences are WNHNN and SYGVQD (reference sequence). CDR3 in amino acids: CASSRENTGELFF. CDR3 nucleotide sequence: TGCGCCAGCAGTCGGGAGAACACCGGGGAGCTGTTTTTT.

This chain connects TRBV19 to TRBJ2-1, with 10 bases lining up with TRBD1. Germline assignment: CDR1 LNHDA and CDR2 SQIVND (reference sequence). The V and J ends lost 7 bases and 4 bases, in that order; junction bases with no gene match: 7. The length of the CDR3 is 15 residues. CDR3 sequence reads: CASMGTGAKYNEQFF. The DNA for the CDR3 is TGTGCCAGTATGGGGACAGGGGCAAAGTACAATGAGCAGTTCTTC. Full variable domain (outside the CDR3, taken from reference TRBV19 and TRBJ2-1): DGGITQSPKYLFRKEGQNVTLSCEQNLNHDAMYWYRQDPGQGLRLIYYSQIVNDFQKGDIAEGYSVSREKKESFPLTVTSAQKNPTAFYLCASMGTGAKYNEQFFGPGTRLTVL.

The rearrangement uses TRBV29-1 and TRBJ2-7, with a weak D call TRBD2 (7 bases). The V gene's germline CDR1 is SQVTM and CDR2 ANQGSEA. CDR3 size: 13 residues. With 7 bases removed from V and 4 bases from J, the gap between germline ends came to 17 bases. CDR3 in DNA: TGCAGCGCACGTGGGGGGGGCCCTTACGAGCAGTACTTC. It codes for CSARGGGPYEQYF.

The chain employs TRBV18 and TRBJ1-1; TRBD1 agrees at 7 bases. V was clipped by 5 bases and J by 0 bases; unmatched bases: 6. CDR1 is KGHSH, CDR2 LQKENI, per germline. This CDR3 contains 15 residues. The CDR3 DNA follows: TGTGCCAGCTCAGCAGGGACAGTCATGAACACTGAAGCTTTCTTT. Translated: CASSAGTVMNTEAFF.

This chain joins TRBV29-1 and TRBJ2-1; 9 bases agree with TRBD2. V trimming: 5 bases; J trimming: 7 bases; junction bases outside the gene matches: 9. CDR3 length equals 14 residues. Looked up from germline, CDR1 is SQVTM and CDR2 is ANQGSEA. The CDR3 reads CSVFDSGSTNEQFF. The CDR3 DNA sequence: TGCAGCGTTTTTGATAGCGGGAGTACGAATGAGCAGTTCTTC.

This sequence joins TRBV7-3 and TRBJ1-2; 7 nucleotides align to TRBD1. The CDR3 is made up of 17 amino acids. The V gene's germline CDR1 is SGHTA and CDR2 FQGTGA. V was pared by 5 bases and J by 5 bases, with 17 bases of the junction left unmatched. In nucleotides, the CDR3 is TGTGCCAGCAGCCCCCCCAGGCCGCCGGGACAGTTTTATGGCTACACCTTC. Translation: CASSPPRPPGQFYGYTF.

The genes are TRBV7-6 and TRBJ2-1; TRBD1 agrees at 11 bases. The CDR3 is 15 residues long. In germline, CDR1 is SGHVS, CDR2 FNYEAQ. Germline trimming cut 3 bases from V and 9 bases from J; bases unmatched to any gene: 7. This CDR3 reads CASSLGTGGIGEQFF. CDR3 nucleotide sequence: TGTGCCAGCAGCTTGGGGACAGGGGGAATTGGTGAGCAGTTCTTC.

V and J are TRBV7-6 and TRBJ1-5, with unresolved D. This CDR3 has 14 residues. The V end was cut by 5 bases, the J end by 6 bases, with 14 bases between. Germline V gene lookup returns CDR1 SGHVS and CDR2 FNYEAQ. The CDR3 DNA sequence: TGTGCCAGCAGCGCCGGGTCCCCGGGTCAGCCCCAGCATTTT. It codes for CASSAGSPGQPQHF.

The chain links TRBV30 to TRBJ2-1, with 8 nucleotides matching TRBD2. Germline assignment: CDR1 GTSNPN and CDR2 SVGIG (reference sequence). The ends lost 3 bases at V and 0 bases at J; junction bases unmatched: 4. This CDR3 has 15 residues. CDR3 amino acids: CAWRGGGSSYNEQFF. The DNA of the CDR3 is TGTGCCTGGAGGGGCGGGGGGAGCTCCTACAATGAGCAGTTCTTC.